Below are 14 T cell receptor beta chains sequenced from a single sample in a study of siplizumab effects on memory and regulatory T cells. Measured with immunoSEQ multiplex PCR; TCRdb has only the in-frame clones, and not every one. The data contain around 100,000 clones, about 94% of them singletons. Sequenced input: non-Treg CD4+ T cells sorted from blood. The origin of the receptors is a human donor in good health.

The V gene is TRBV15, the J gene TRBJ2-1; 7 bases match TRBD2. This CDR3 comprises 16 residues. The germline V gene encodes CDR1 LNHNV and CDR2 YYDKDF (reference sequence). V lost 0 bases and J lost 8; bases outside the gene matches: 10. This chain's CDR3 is CATSRDQASGRDEQFF. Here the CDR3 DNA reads TGTGCCACCAGCAGAGATCAAGCTAGCGGCAGGGATGAGCAGTTCTTC.

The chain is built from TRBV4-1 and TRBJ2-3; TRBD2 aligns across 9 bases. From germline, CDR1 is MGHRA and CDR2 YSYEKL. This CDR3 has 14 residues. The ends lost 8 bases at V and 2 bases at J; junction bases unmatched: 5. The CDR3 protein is CASSAGGHTDTQYF. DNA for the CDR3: TGCGCCAGCTCAGCGGGAGGTCACACAGATACGCAGTATTTT.

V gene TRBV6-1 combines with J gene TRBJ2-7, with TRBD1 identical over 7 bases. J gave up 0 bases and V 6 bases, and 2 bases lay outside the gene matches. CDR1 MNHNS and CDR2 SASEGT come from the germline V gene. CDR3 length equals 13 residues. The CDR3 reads CASRDRASYEQYF. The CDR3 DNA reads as TGTGCCAGCAGAGACAGGGCCTCCTACGAGCAGTACTTC.

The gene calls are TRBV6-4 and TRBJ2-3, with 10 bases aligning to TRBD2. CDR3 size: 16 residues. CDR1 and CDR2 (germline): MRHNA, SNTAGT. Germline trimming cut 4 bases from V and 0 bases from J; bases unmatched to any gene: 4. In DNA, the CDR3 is TGTGCCAGCAGTGCGGGACTAGCGTTTAGCACAGATACGCAGTATTTT. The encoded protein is CASSAGLAFSTDTQYF.

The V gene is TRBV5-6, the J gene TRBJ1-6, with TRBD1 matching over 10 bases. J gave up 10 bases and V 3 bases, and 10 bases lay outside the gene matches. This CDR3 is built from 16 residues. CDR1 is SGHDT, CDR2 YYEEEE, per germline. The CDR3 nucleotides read TGTGCCAGCAGCTCCGGGACAGGGGCGGGTTTGTCACCCCTCCACTTT. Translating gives CASSSGTGAGLSPLHF.

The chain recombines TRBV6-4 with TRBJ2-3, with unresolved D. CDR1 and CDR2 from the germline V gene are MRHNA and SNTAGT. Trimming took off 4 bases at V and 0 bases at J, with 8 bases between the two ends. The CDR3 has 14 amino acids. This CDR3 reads CASSASYSTDTQYF. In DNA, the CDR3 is TGTGCCAGCAGTGCTAGTTACAGCACAGATACGCAGTATTTT.

CDR3: CASSEQGRQPQHF. Here the CDR3 DNA reads TGTGCCAGCAGTGAACAGGGTAGGCAGCCCCAGCATTTT. This chain links TRBV6-1 with TRBJ1-5, with a weak D call TRBD1 (5 bases). The length of the CDR3 is 13 residues. V was pared by 2 bases and J by 7 bases, with 9 bases between. Germline loops: CDR1 MNHNS, CDR2 SASEGT.

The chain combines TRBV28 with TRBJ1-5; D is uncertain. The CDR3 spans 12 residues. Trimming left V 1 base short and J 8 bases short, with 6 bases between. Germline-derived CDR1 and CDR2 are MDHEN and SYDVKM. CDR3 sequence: CASSLFAEPQHF. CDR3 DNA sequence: TGTGCCAGCAGTTTATTCGCGGAGCCCCAGCATTTT.

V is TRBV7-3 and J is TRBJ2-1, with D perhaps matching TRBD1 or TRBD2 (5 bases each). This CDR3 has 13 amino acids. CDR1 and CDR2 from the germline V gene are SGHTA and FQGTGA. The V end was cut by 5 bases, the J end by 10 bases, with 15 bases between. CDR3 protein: CASSPQGTREQFF. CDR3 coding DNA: TGTGCCAGCAGCCCACAAGGGACCAGGGAGCAGTTCTTC.

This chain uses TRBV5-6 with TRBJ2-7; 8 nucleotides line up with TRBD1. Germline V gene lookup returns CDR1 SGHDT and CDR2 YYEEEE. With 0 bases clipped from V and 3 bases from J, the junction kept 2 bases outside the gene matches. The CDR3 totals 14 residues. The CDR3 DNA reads TGTGCCAGCAGCTTGGTTGGGACAGGCTACGAGCAGTACTTC. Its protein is CASSLVGTGYEQYF. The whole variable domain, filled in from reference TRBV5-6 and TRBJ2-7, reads DAGVTQSPTHLIKTRGQQVTLRCSPKSGHDTVSWYQQALGQGPQFIFQYYEEEERQRGNFPDRFSGHQFPNYSSELNVNALLLGDSALYLCASSLVGTGYEQYFGPGTRLTVT.

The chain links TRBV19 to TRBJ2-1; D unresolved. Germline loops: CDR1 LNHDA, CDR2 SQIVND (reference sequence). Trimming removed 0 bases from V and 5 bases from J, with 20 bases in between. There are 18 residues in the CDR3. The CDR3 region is CASSIDSPALVANNEQFF. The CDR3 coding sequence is TGTGCCAGTAGTATAGATTCCCCAGCTCTAGTTGCCAACAATGAGCAGTTCTTC.

Here the CDR3 reads CASSMPRGGRDTQYF. In DNA form, the CDR3 reads TGTGCCAGCAGTATGCCACGAGGCGGGAGAGATACGCAGTATTTT. V gene TRBV28 combines with J gene TRBJ2-3, with TRBD2 identical over 7 bases. The germline V gene has CDR1 MDHEN and CDR2 SYDVKM. V shed 5 bases, J shed 5 bases, and the junction held 10 bases outside the gene matches. This CDR3 has 15 residues.

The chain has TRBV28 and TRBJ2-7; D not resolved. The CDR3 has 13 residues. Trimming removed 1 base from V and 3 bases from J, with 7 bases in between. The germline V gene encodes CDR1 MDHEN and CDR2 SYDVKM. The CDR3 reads CASSLSVGYEQYF. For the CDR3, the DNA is TGTGCCAGCAGTTTATCCGTGGGCTACGAGCAGTACTTC.

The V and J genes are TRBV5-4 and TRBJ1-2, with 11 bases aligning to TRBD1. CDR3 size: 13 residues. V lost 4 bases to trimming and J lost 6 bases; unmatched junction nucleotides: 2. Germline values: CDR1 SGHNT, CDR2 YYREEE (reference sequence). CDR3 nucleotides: TGTGCCAGCAGCCGGACAGGGGGCGATGGCTACACCTTC. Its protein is CASSRTGGDGYTF.